A selection of T cell receptor beta chains follows, all from one sample in a study of neoadjuvant anti-PD-1 for oral cavity cancer. Assay: immunoSEQ multiplex PCR; the TCRdb copy retains only in-frame clones and omits some. The table includes about 14,000 clones, 70% to 85% detected once. Sequencing was performed on PBMCs, taken after nivolumab (anti-PD-1) treatment. Receptors originate from a person aged 35 to 85 with oral cavity squamous cell carcinoma. Each CDR3 is given with its conserved first and last residue. The D gene is left open where the match is weak. Rows may omit the clone size; those that give it use once, few, many or a size class.

clone size,D gene,J gene,V gene,CDR3 DNA,CDR3 protein
-,-,TRBJ2-3,TRBV5-6,TGTGCCAGCAGCTTGGCGGGGGAAGATACGCAGTATTTT,CASSLAGEDTQYF
-,-,TRBJ1-4,TRBV27,TGTGCCAGCAGTTCCTTTCTCAGGGCCCATAATGAAAAACTGTTTTTT,CASSSFLRAHNEKLFF
-,-,TRBJ2-3,TRBV2,TGTGCCAGCAGAGCAGGGACAGATACGCAGTATTTT,CASRAGTDTQYF
-,TRBD2,TRBJ2-1,TRBV9,TGTGCCAGCAGCGTAGCTGGTAGCGGGAGGTTTAATGAGCAGTTCTTC,CASSVAGSGRFNEQFF
-,TRBD2,TRBJ2-5,TRBV5-1,TGCGCCAGCAGCTTGGCCGGGACTAGCGGGACTCAGACCCAGTACTTC,CASSLAGTSGTQTQYF
-,TRBD1,TRBJ2-7,TRBV27,TGTGCCAGCAGAACCGGGACAGGGATGGGAGAGCAGTACTTC,CASRTGTGMGEQYF
-,-,TRBJ2-2,TRBV30,TGTGCCTGGAGTGTACGAGGGTTGGTCGGGGAGCTGTTTTTT,CAWSVRGLVGELFF
-,-,TRBJ1-1,TRBV6-4,TGTGCCAGCAGTGAGACAGGACTATACACTGAAGCTTTCTTT,CASSETGLYTEAFF
few,-,TRBJ1-6,TRBV6-1,TGTGCCAGCAGGGAGAGCTCCTATAATTCACCCCTCCACTTT,CASRESSYNSPLHF
-,-,TRBJ2-5,TRBV7-8,TGTGCCAGCAGCTTAGCATTGGAGACCCAGTACTTC,CASSLALETQYF
-,-,TRBJ2-7,TRBV6-6,TGTGCCAGCAGTACCGAGTACCCGCCGCGCTACGAGCAGTACTTC,CASSTEYPPRYEQYF
-,TRBD2,TRBJ2-2,TRBV5-4,TGTGCCAGCAGGCTAGCGGGAGGAAGGGCCGGGGAGCTGTTTTTT,CASRLAGGRAGELFF
-,-,TRBJ1-1,TRBV19,TGTGCCAGTAGTATAGATTTTGGGGTCCTCACTGAAGCTTTCTTT,CASSIDFGVLTEAFF
-,TRBD1,TRBJ2-5,TRBV14,TGTGCCAGCAGCCATTCCTGGAGGGCAGGGGGCAAAGGTCAAGAGACCCAGTACTTC,CASSHSWRAGGKGQETQYF
few,-,TRBJ2-1,TRBV4-1,TGCGCCAGCAGCCAAGATTGGCGGAGAAGCTCCTACAATGAGCAGTTCTTC,CASSQDWRRSSYNEQFF
-,-,TRBJ1-2,TRBV7-2,TGTGCCAGCAGCTTAGAACAGGCGGCTACTAACTATGGCTACACCTTC,CASSLEQAATNYGYTF
-,-,TRBJ1-2,TRBV4-1,TGCGCCAGCAGCCAAGGTGCGGGGATCGGCTATGGCTACACCTTC,CASSQGAGIGYGYTF
large,-,TRBJ2-1,TRBV6-1,TGTGCCAGCAGTGAGAAATCGGGATCCTACAATGAGCAGTTCTTC,CASSEKSGSYNEQFF
-,-,TRBJ1-2,TRBV5-6,TGTGCCAGCAGCTCTGACAGCGATAACTATGGCTACACCTTC,CASSSDSDNYGYTF
-,-,TRBJ2-2,TRBV29-1,TGCAGCGTTAGGGGACCAACGAACACCGGGGAGCTGTTTTTT,CSVRGPTNTGELFF
-,-,TRBJ1-1,TRBV20-1,TGCAGTGCTAGAGAGAACACTGAAGCTTTCTTT,CSARENTEAFF
-,-,TRBJ1-5,TRBV5-5,TGTGCCAGCAGCTTGAGAGGGGTTCGCAATCAGCCCCAGCATTTT,CASSLRGVRNQPQHF
-,TRBD2,TRBJ2-1,TRBV7-6,TGTGCCAGCAGCTCCCCCTCACTAGCGGGGGGGCCTCGTGAGCAGTTCTTC,CASSSPSLAGGPREQFF
-,-,TRBJ2-3,TRBV29-1,TGCAGCGTCGTTCCCGCAGATACGCAGTATTTT,CSVVPADTQYF
-,-,TRBJ2-7,TRBV27,TGTGCCAGCAGTTTGGCTGCAGTTGGTTACGAGCAGTACTTC,CASSLAAVGYEQYF
few,-,TRBJ2-7,TRBV30,TGTGCCTGGACCGACCCCCCGACAGTCTACGAGCAGTACTTC,CAWTDPPTVYEQYF
-,-,TRBJ1-1,TRBV7-9,TGTGCCAGCAGCAAGGACCAACCGAGGACTGAAGCTTTCTTT,CASSKDQPRTEAFF
-,-,TRBJ1-2,TRBV7-9,TGTGCCAGCAGCTTTCTGGACCGGACCCGGGGCTACACCTTC,CASSFLDRTRGYTF
few,-,TRBJ1-1,TRBV27,TGTGCCAGCAGCTATTCCACGTTGTTGAACACTGAAGCTTTCTTT,CASSYSTLLNTEAFF